This TCR beta chain was found in a study of beta chain features in type 1 diabetes. Study overall: Over all samples combined, fewer than 140,000,000 sorted cells were examined. Study-wide results and limits: Any HLA effect on TCRB rearrangement was left unresolved by small sub-analyses.

This clone was detected only a few times. What it binds is not known. Germline V lookup: CDR1 SGDLS, CDR2 YYNGEE. Trimming took 3 bases from V and 4 from J; bases not matched to a gene: 9. CDR3 size: 16 residues. Since all of the isolated RNA was reverse transcribed, expressed TCRB transcripts were what got sequenced. The repertoire was sequenced with immunoSEQ multiplex PCR; TCRdb's copy has only in-frame clones and lacks some. The table has about 290,000 clones, around 7.8% seen once. Material: central memory CD4+ T cells from blood. The sequence derives from a woman under 30 in good health. The chain is built from TRBV9 and TRBJ2-2, with 7 bases aligning to TRBD1. CDR3 protein: CASSGIHRGTTGELFF. CDR3 DNA sequence: TGTGCCAGCAGCGGGATCCACAGGGGAACCACCGGGGAGCTGTTTTTT.